The 24 T cell receptor beta chains below were found in one sample sequenced in a study of tumor-infiltrating lymphocytes in oesophageal squamous cell carcinoma. One entry per CDR3 protein, called by TCRdb with MiXCR from the PCR reads. The data show tens of thousands of distinct CDR3 sequences, with more than 30% seen just once and less than 30% held by the top ten. Sequenced material: esophageal tumor tissue. These receptors were obtained from a male donor with esophageal squamous cell carcinoma.

The chain carries TRBV12-3 or TRBV12-4 and TRBJ1-1, with 8 bases identical to TRBD1. Germline trimming cut 6 bases from V and 0 bases from J; bases unmatched to any gene: 12. The CDR3 has 17 residues. CDR3 region: CASSRLGTGPMNTEAFF. CDR3 in DNA: TGTGCCAGCAGCAGACTCGGGACAGGACCGATGAACACTGAAGCTTTCTTT.

This clonotype was found many times. This chain joins TRBV2 and TRBJ2-6; D unclear. V was shortened by 0 bases and J by 4 bases, with 7 bases between the two germline ends. The CDR3 runs to 15 residues. Germline V lookup: CDR1 SNHLY, CDR2 FYNNEI. In DNA form, the CDR3 reads TGTGCCAGCAGTGAAGCCCCCGTAGGGGCCAACGTCCTGACTTTC. Translation: CASSEAPVGANVLTF.

On this clonotype itself: The junction departs from the called germline gene at one end, perhaps through a read error. The chain is built from TRBV19 and TRBJ2-7, with 10 bases matching TRBD1. This CDR3 contains 13 residues. Germline CDR1 and CDR2: LNHDA and SQIVND (reference sequence). The CDR3 region has the DNA TGTGCCACGGGGGGACAGGGGAATTCACCCCTCCACTTC. Protein: CATGGQGNSPLHF.

This clonotype ranks as medium-sized. The chain links TRBV7-9 to TRBJ2-5, with 9 bases matching TRBD1. The V and J ends lost 2 bases and 6 bases, in that order; junction bases with no gene match: 4. This CDR3 is built from 14 residues. Germline CDR1 SEHNR, CDR2 FQNEAQ (reference sequence). Here the CDR3 reads CASSLLQGAQTQYF. In DNA form, the CDR3 reads TGTGCCAGCAGCTTATTACAGGGGGCCCAGACCCAGTACTTC.

This clonotype was detected ten times or more. The gene calls are TRBV10-3 and TRBJ2-1, with no clear D. The CDR3 runs 15 residues. Germline V gene sequence: CDR1 ENHRY, CDR2 SYGVKD. Trimming removed 3 bases from V and 5 bases from J, with 14 bases in between. The CDR3 loop reads CAISERAASDNEQFF. The CDR3 DNA reads TGTGCCATCAGTGAAAGGGCAGCCTCTGACAATGAGCAGTTCTTC.

In its sample, this clonotype was seen many times. The chain uses TRBV24-1 and TRBJ2-5; TRBD2 matches at 10 bases. The CDR3 has 18 amino acids. V was pared by 0 bases and J by 11 bases, with 17 bases of the junction left unmatched. Looked up from germline, CDR1 is KGHDR and CDR2 is SFDVKD. The CDR3 sequence: CATSDLSLTAGGPGEQYF. The CDR3 DNA reads TGTGCCACCAGTGATTTGAGCCTTACAGCGGGAGGGCCGGGTGAGCAGTACTTC.

The chain has TRBV7-9 and TRBJ2-1, with 10 positions matching TRBD2. J was trimmed by 3 bases and V by 8 bases; bases with no gene match: 7. The V gene's germline CDR1 is SEHNR and CDR2 FQNEAQ (reference sequence). There are 15 residues in the CDR3. This CDR3 is CASVRSSGSYNEQFF. For the CDR3, the DNA is TGTGCCAGCGTCCGATCTAGCGGGAGCTACAATGAGCAGTTCTTC.

The rearrangement uses TRBV7-3 and TRBJ2-1, with D perhaps TRBD1 (6 bases). The germline gives CDR1 SGHTA, CDR2 FQGTGA. V lost 6 bases, J lost 4 bases, and 19 bases lay in between. This CDR3 region has 16 residues. The CDR3, as DNA: TGTGCCAGCAGTCACTGGGGGCAGGGCTCATACAATGAGCAGTTCTTC. Amino acid sequence: CASSHWGQGSYNEQFF.

This clonotype is medium-sized. The chain joins TRBV7-9 to TRBJ1-2; D remains unclear. The ends were cut back, 6 bases at V and 0 bases at J, with 17 bases in the middle. The CDR3 spans 16 residues. Germline CDR1 SEHNR, CDR2 FQNEAQ (reference sequence). This CDR3 reads CASRGSLLGTNYGYTF. The CDR3 bases are TGTGCCAGCAGAGGGTCCCTCCTCGGGACTAACTATGGCTACACCTTC.

The chain's CDR3 is CASSPAGVVYNEQFF. In DNA form, the CDR3 reads TGTGCCAGCAGCCCGGCGGGAGTAGTCTACAATGAGCAGTTCTTC. The V gene is TRBV5-3, the J gene TRBJ2-1, with TRBD2 matching over 7 bases. TRBV5-3 is placed among ORFs of uncertain function. The CDR3 contains 15 residues. J lost 3 bases, V lost 8 bases, and 11 bases had no gene match.

This clonotype was counted at least ten times. A read error is possible here, since a much larger clone lies one base away. The chain recombines TRBV10-3 with TRBJ2-4; a weak D match, TRBD2 (5 bases). This CDR3 spans 13 amino acids. Germline CDR1 reads ENHRY; CDR2 reads SYGVKD. Between the trimmed V and J ends, which lost 8 bases and 13 bases, there was a span of 21 bases. The CDR3 region has the DNA TGTGCCATCTCCACTAGTAATAACAATGAGCAGTACTTC. It specifies CAISTSNNNEQYF.

V gene TRBV10-1 combines with J gene TRBJ1-1; D gene ambiguous. From germline, CDR1 is WNHNN and CDR2 SYGVQD (reference sequence). This CDR3 comprises 13 residues. Trimming removed 4 bases at V and 4 bases at J, with 10 bases between. The CDR3 region has the DNA TGCGCCAGCAGTGGAGGGAGAGGCACTGAAGCTTTCTTT. It yields the protein CASSGGRGTEAFF.

This clonotype was found many times. The rearrangement joins TRBV24-1 to TRBJ2-1, with 10 bases fitting TRBD1. The CDR3 is 16 residues long. Unmatched junction bases numbered 11, after V lost 5 bases and J lost 8 bases. CDR1 KGHDR and CDR2 SFDVKD come from the germline V gene. CDR3 sequence (DNA): TGTGCCACCAGTGGGCCACCGGGACAGGGGAGGGATGAGCAGTTCTTC. This encodes CATSGPPGQGRDEQFF.

This rearrangement joins TRBV6-5 to TRBJ2-4; TRBD2 matches 13 bases. V gave up 6 bases and J gave up 13 bases; unmatched junction bases: 18. The CDR3 loop spans 17 amino acids. CDR1 MNHEY and CDR2 SVGAGI come from the germline V gene. The CDR3: CASRTSGRASTYNEQYF. CDR3 in DNA: TGTGCCAGCAGAACTAGCGGGAGGGCCTCTACCTACAATGAGCAGTACTTC.

This clonotype was observed a handful of times. This rearrangement joins TRBV13 to TRBJ2-3, with a weak D call TRBD1 (5 bases). The J call may not be correct, given that the DNA end is closer to TRBJ2-7. Germline loops: CDR1 PRHDT, CDR2 FYEKMQ (reference sequence). The CDR3 has 14 amino acids. Here the CDR3 reads CASSTWGSYYEQYF. CDR3 nucleotide sequence: TGTGCCAGCAGCACGTGGGGCTCCTACTACGAGCAGTACTTC.

This clonotype was recorded many times. The chain recombines TRBV12-3 or TRBV12-4 with TRBJ1-1; 8 positions agree with TRBD1. After removal of 2 bases from V and 7 bases from J, the junction contained 6 bases not matched to a gene. This CDR3 region has 14 residues. The CDR3 is CASSLRQGASEAFF. The DNA of the CDR3 is TGTGCCAGCAGTTTAAGGCAGGGGGCAAGTGAAGCTTTCTTT.

With respect to this clonotype: Being one base from a much bigger clone, this may be a read error. The CDR3 DNA reads as TGTGCCAGCAGTTACCCAGGGGCCGGGGAAAAACTGATTTTT. It translates to CASSYPGAGEKLIF. The chain carries TRBV6-6 and TRBJ1-4, with D possibly being TRBD1 (6 bases). This CDR3 has 14 amino acids. CDR1 MNHNY and CDR2 SVGAGI come from the germline V gene (reference sequence).

This clonotype was seen at least ten times. The V and J genes are TRBV5-4 and TRBJ2-5; perhaps TRBD2 as D (5 bases). CDR1 is SGHNT and CDR2 is YYREEE in the germline V gene (reference sequence). Trimming pared 4 bases from V and 3 bases from J, leaving 13 bases between. The CDR3 contains 14 residues. CDR3 DNA: TGTGCCAGCAGCATTCCAGAGGGCAAAGAGACCCAGTACTTC. It yields the protein CASSIPEGKETQYF.

This sequence joins TRBV3-1 and TRBJ2-5, with a weak D call TRBD1 (6 bases). The last part of the DNA fits TRBJ2-1 better; the J call may be wrong. There are 17 residues in the CDR3. Per germline, CDR1 LGHDT and CDR2 YNNKEL (reference sequence). The CDR3 spells CASSQGDGQMLGNEQFF. The CDR3 DNA reads TGTGCCAGCAGCCAAGGGGATGGACAGATGTTGGGCAATGAGCAGTTCTTC.

With respect to this clonotype: The germline gene is not matched at one end of the junction; a read error may be the cause. This chain links TRBV18 with TRBJ2-7, with D uncertain. The germline CDR1 and CDR2 sequences are KGHSH and LQKENI. This CDR3 comprises 16 residues. The CDR3 region has the DNA TGTGCCAGTTCACCAATAGACCCCGCGGAGCCCTACGAGCAGTACTTC. This codes for CASSPIDPAEPYEQYF.

V and J are TRBV7-2 and TRBJ2-3; 9 bases map to TRBD1. Germline V gives CDR1 SGHTA, CDR2 FQGNSA. The length of the CDR3 is 14 residues. V lost 5 bases and J lost 6; bases outside the gene matches: 6. CDR3 sequence: CASSANRGRDTQYF. The CDR3 bases are TGTGCCAGCAGCGCGAACAGGGGGCGGGATACGCAGTATTTT.

This clonotype has a count of ten or more. CDR3 nucleotide sequence: TGTGCCAGTGGGACCGACCGATACTCCTACGAGCAGTACTTC. This codes for CASGTDRYSYEQYF. The chain recombines TRBV7-3 with TRBJ2-7; either TRBD1 or TRBD2 may fit D (5 bases each). V lost 9 bases and J lost 0, with 15 bases in between. The CDR3 has 14 amino acids. Germline-derived CDR1 and CDR2 are SGHTA and FQGTGA.

This clonotype was observed at least ten times. The gene calls are TRBV6-6 and TRBJ1-5; D is perhaps TRBD1 (6 bases). There are 16 residues in the CDR3. V lost 0 bases and J lost 2, with 11 bases in between. In germline, CDR1 is MNHNY, CDR2 SVGAGI (reference sequence). The CDR3 loop reads CASSYSNNRGNQPQHF. The CDR3 coding sequence is TGTGCCAGCAGTTACTCGAATAACAGGGGCAATCAGCCCCAGCATTTT.

The V gene is TRBV6-2 or TRBV6-3, the J gene TRBJ2-1, with 11 bases aligning to TRBD2. The DNA end is more similar to TRBJ2-5, so the J call may be wrong. CDR1 is MNHEY and CDR2 is SVGEGT in the germline V gene. The CDR3 has 15 residues. The CDR3 loop is CASTLLAGVGETQYF. DNA for the CDR3: TGTGCCAGCACCCTACTAGCGGGAGTAGGAGAGACCCAGTACTTC.